This T cell receptor (beta chain) was identified in a study of long-term antiretroviral therapy in people with HIV. Version v3.0 of the immunoSEQ assay was performed at survey level. The repertoire was sequenced with immunoSEQ multiplex PCR; TCRdb's copy has only in-frame clones and lacks some. The top ten clones hold approximately 12% of a sample with nearly 20,000 clones, 80% of them seen once. Trimming left V 3 bases short and J 1 base short, with 11 bases between. The CDR3 totals 16 residues. Germline CDR1 is SGHRS and CDR2 is YFSETQ. The rearrangement links TRBV5-1 to TRBJ1-6; D gene uncertain. This TCR was recovered from a woman in her thirties or forties with HIV. Sequences were derived from unsorted PBMCs, sampled 0.2 years after starting antiretroviral therapy. This CDR3 is CASSSGQGSYNSPLHF. As DNA, the CDR3 is TGCGCCAGCAGCTCGGGCCAAGGGTCCTATAATTCACCCCTCCACTTT.